A single sample is the source of the 9 T cell receptor beta chains below, sequenced in a study of blood T cell repertoires in COVID-19. Sequenced by immunoSEQ multiplex PCR; TCRdb stores in-frame clones only, minus some. This sample has about 490,000 clones; 70% to 90% occur once, and the top ten carry roughly 3.1%. The sample was peripheral blood. These receptors originate from a human donor in a cohort sampled during active COVID-19.

A word on this clone: Germline is not matched at one junction end, which may reflect a read error. V is TRBV28 and J is TRBJ2-2; TRBD2 is a possible D gene (6 bases). Germline lookup yields CDR1 MDHEN and CDR2 SYDVKM. CDR3 size: 16 residues. In nucleotides, the CDR3 is TGTGCCAGCAGGCGTCACGGCGGGGAGAACCCCGGGGAGCTGTTTTTT. This translates into CASRRHGGENPGELFF.

The V gene is TRBV30, the J gene TRBJ2-7; possibly TRBD2 for D (6 bases). Germline lookup yields CDR1 GTSNPN and CDR2 SVGIG (reference sequence). The CDR3 sequence is 11 residues long. Trimming shortened V by 4 bases and J by 4 bases, and 8 bases separated the two germline ends. CDR3 region: CAWTSEYEQYF. CDR3 nucleotides: TGTGCCTGGACTAGCGAATACGAGCAGTACTTC.

The gene calls are TRBV28 and TRBJ2-3, with 7 bases that match TRBD1. With V trimmed by 3 bases and J by 4 bases, 4 bases remained unmatched. CDR1 and CDR2 (germline): MDHEN, SYDVKM. The CDR3 contains 14 residues. Written as DNA, the CDR3 is TGTGCCAGCAGTTTTGGGACAGTCCCAGATACGCAGTATTTT. Translated: CASSFGTVPDTQYF.

The chain employs TRBV30 and TRBJ1-4; D is perhaps TRBD1 (6 bases). CDR1 is GTSNPN and CDR2 is SVGIG in the germline V gene (reference sequence). The V and J ends lost 7 bases and 0 bases respectively, with 15 bases between them. CDR3 length equals 15 residues. This chain's CDR3 is CASSLGGPTNEKLFF. CDR3 coding DNA: TGTGCCTCTTCACTCGGGGGGCCAACTAATGAAAAACTGTTTTTT.

This sequence joins TRBV27 and TRBJ1-1, with TRBD1 identical over 8 bases. The junction had 7 bases not matched to a gene; V was cut back by 5 bases and J by 2 bases. In germline, CDR1 is MNHEY, CDR2 SMNVEV (reference sequence). The CDR3 is 15 residues long. CDR3 sequence reads: CASSASGGSNTEAFF. The CDR3 DNA is TGTGCCAGCAGTGCTTCAGGGGGCTCAAACACTGAAGCTTTCTTT.

The chain combines TRBV25-1 with TRBJ1-2, with TRBD1 matching over 8 bases. J gave up 4 bases and V 5 bases, and 6 bases lay outside the gene matches. The CDR3 covers 14 residues. Per germline, CDR1 MGHDK and CDR2 SYGVNS. The CDR3 reads CASSPPGGLYGYTF. The CDR3 nucleotides are TGTGCCAGCAGTCCCCCAGGGGGCCTCTATGGCTACACCTTC.

This sequence joins TRBV5-1 and TRBJ2-1, with D perhaps matching TRBD1 (8 bases). V lost 0 bases and J 14 bases, leaving 33 bases between the germline ends. The length of the CDR3 is 19 residues. Germline V CDR1 and CDR2: SGHRS, YFSETQ. The CDR3 region is CASSLETGQGRLGRAKEFF. The CDR3 DNA is TGCGCCAGCAGCTTGGAGACCGGACAGGGCCGACTTGGGAGGGCCAAAGAGTTCTTC. The full variable domain, with the rest looked up from reference TRBV5-1 and TRBJ2-1, is KAGVTQTPRYLIKTRGQQVTLSCSPISGHRSVSWYQQTPGQGLQFLFEYFSETQRNKGNFPGRFSGRQFSNSRSEMNVSTLELGDSALYLCASSLETGQGRLGRAKEFFGPGTRLTVL.

The CDR3 reads CASSIGLTGHEGYTF. For the CDR3, the DNA is TGTGCCAGTAGTATCGGCCTCACAGGGCATGAAGGCTACACCTTC. The V call is TRBV19, the J call TRBJ1-2; perhaps TRBD1 as D (6 bases). Germline assignment: CDR1 LNHDA and CDR2 SQIVND (reference sequence). The CDR3 runs to 15 residues. Trimming left V 3 bases short and J 8 bases short, with 19 bases between.

V is TRBV19 and J is TRBJ2-5, with 7 bases fitting TRBD1. The germline V gene has CDR1 LNHDA and CDR2 SQIVND (reference sequence). V trimming: 5 bases; J trimming: 7 bases; junction bases outside the gene matches: 10. This CDR3 region has 14 residues. The DNA for the CDR3 is TGTGCCAGTAGTCCCAGACAGGGTAGGGGGACCCAGTACTTC. This sequence encodes CASSPRQGRGTQYF.